This T cell receptor beta chain came from a study of cytomegalovirus exposure and HLA in healthy donors (dated by TCRdb to between 2016 and 2019). Turning to the overall study: According to an earlier analysis of 550 to 700 of the donors, about 179 million T cells yielded over 100 million unique TCR beta sequences and around 280 Gb of sequence data. An early release covering roughly 640 HLA-typed donors comprised about 290 gigabases of sequencing data and around 80 million unique TCR sequences. The genetic ancestry cluster associated with self-reported Caucasian donors included 65% to 90% of the roughly 360 genotyped donors. The study was designed to test whether signatures of past pathogen exposure could be identified by cataloging public T cell receptors. The T cell repertoires of 666 subjects were profiled by immunosequencing and related to cytomegalovirus serostatus. Besides the first cohort of 666 subjects, a separate validation cohort made up of 120 different subjects was used. The study combined high-throughput TCR immunosequencing, statistical association of individual TCRs with disease status, and machine learning to predict cytomegalovirus infection status. A later analysis re-examined previously published TCR beta repertoires from roughly 650 donors and added high-resolution HLA genotyping to investigate patterns of TCR occurrence. Rather than using new phenotypic data, the later analysis identified candidate immune exposures from TCR beta sequences and from how often those sequences occurred across donors. To decide whether each TCR beta V gene segment behaved as functional or pseudogenic, an earlier analysis of some 600 of the donors relied on high-throughput TCR beta sequencing. Donor age, sex, ethnicity and CMV serostatus were compiled together with the repertoire data. Genome-wide SNP genotypes for about 55% of the 666 donors were used in a later genetic analysis, which treated that subset as a discovery cohort. Every repertoire in the discovery cohort had been generated on one and the same sequencing platform. HLA typing included class I and class II loci at four-digit resolution. Typing coverage varied by locus: roughly 629-640 donors for A, B, C, DRB1 and DQB1; roughly 560 for DQA1; about 570 for DPA1; some 470 for DPB1. A handful of DR-DQ haplotypes were handled as single units for association and clustering because linkage in the cohort was strong. On average, around 240,000 unique TCR beta nucleotide sequences were sequenced per donor among a few hundred genotyped donors of the cohort, with about 17% of those sequences being non-productive. Study-wide conclusions, independent of this receptor: Immune exposure information for the cohort was limited to CMV serostatus. In both the original and validation cohorts, the classifier was reported to diagnose cytomegalovirus status with high specificity and sensitivity. According to a later genetic analysis, donors in an Asian-associated ancestry cluster had fewer N-insertions in productive TCRs than the roughly 670-donor mean. HLA typing was unavailable for some donors at each locus, so association tests used only the typed subset. Correlated functional status among segregating V segments might reflect linkage disequilibrium, but an unknown experimental factor could not be ruled out. In a later analysis, most CMV-associated TCR beta chains were found to appear HLA-restricted, with HLA associations seemingly driven largely by CMV exposure. Some IMGT-functional V segments, including TRBV6-2 and TRBV6-3, could not be distinguished by the 87-base-pair reads and were therefore excluded. In an earlier analysis of 500 to 650 of the donors, most TCR beta V segments appeared in productive rearrangements about 87% or about 30% of the time, broadly matching IMGT annotations. A total of some 180 TCR beta chains were listed by the study as associated with cytomegalovirus. A later genetic analysis associated a missense DCLRE1C variant with V-gene and J-gene trimming of TCR beta chains, and an independent cohort replicated the association. In a later analysis, HLA-associated TCR beta chains showed more clonal expansion and lower generation probabilities than non-associated chains that were equally common. A further reported finding was that TCR beta sequences accurately predicted the HLA-A and HLA-B alleles for most subjects in the first cohort. The earlier analysis of fewer than 750 of the donors excluded approximately 17 rarely observed V segments, including chromosome 9 orphons, because counts were too low. The sequencing pipeline was judged likely to have produced a cluster of highly shared sequence variants as a technical artifact. According to the authors, the approach could potentially be generalized to other disease states and immunological phenotypes. A later analysis reported that several top co-occurrence clusters appeared linked to parvovirus B19, influenza, CMV and Epstein-Barr virus. Most TCR sequences were observed very rarely across donors, whereas some public TCRs were present in many individuals. When HLA alleles, especially DR and DQ, strongly co-occurred, TCR associations were difficult to assign to individual alleles. The cohort was sequenced for TCR beta chains only, and without alpha or paired-chain data the features that could be detected were limited. Roughly uniform sequencing depth across donors was assumed in presence/absence analyses, although this assumption may not hold. Three of the identified cytomegalovirus-associated TCR beta chains were confirmed in vitro to be specific for cytomegalovirus antigens. In a later analysis, the rate of TCR association differed among HLA loci, with DRB1 alleles having the most associated TCRs and HLA-C alleles having the fewest. At a false discovery rate of 0.05, a later analysis linked approximately 18,000 TCR beta sequences to specific HLA alleles.

To prepare the library, the immunoSEQ multiplex PCR assay was applied. For the multiplex PCR, a mixture combining 60 forward primers for TCR Vbeta segments and 13 reverse primers for TCR Jbeta segments was used. Amplification of the CDR3 region of rearranged TCR beta genes was performed with a multiplex PCR assay on genomic DNA. Amplified TCR beta libraries were sequenced as 87-base-pair reads on the Illumina HiSeq System. The original methods were these. A later analysis tallied 75 million to 95 million unique TCR beta chains across the approximately 670 repertoires, and around 12 million of those chains were shared by two or more donors. Raw reads were error-corrected and collapsed into unique sequences with a nearest-neighbor algorithm that merged closely related sequences to remove PCR and sequencing errors. V, D and J gene segments were assigned by aligning CDR3 sequences to IMGT reference sequences. Each retained sequence needed at least a six-nucleotide match to both a V gene segment and a J gene segment. A rearrangement counted as productive if the CDR3 had no stop codons and remained in frame with V and J, and every other rearrangement counted as non-productive. Following IMGT convention, CDR3 was defined as the stretch from the second conserved V-encoded cysteine up to the conserved J-encoded phenylalanine. Sequences without an unambiguous match to a single V gene segment were excluded from the earlier analysis of approximately 560 of the donors. An earlier analysis of 500 to 600 of the donors classified V segments as functional when productive rearrangements were above 56.7% and as segregating when the standard deviation between donors was above 5%. A statistical classification framework was built for diagnosing cytomegalovirus status from the catalog of TCR beta chain sequences. V and J gene assignment, in a later analysis, came from comparing TCR nucleotide sequences with IMGT/GENE-DB human TR gene sequences. In a later analysis, CDR3 sequences and most-parsimonious VDJ recombination scenarios were assigned using the TCRdist pipeline. In a later analysis, every TCR beta chain was defined by the combination of its CDR3 amino acid sequence and its V-gene family, and reads without a unique V-gene family were dropped. A later analysis removed 500 to 600 highly shared, low-generation-probability nucleotide sequences to deal with suspected cross-contamination and a sequencing artifact. A later analysis calculated a clonal expansion index for each public chain from normalized within-repertoire ranks of inferred template counts. In a later analysis, generation probabilities were computed with a VDJ recombination model fitted to out-of-frame rearrangements, and the resulting probabilities were checked against IGoR. Hypergeometric tests were used in a later analysis to score TCR-TCR, TCR-HLA and TCR-CMV co-occurrence, with a repertoire-size bias correction applied to the TCR pairs. To estimate false discovery rates, a later analysis permuted the HLA or CMV assignments 20 times. In a later analysis, co-occurring TCRs were grouped using DBSCAN, and TCRdist sequence similarity was added for clustering within HLA-allele-positive subsets. For co-occurrence clustering, repertoires with fewer than 30,000 or more than 120,000 public chains were excluded, along with several repertoires with anomalous nucleotide sharing. TCRdb carries this immuneACCESS record with in-frame sequences only. Its versions omit some clonotypes, under half of them owing to an unresolved V gene in the studies checked, with the rest unexplained. That table furnishes V, J and clone size, whereas the DNA furnished D and trimming. The sample contains fewer than 250,000 clones, around 85% of them found a single time. The top ten clones comprise around 1.4% of the sample.

On this clone: Its antigen has not been determined. Qualities for individual bases were not recorded, and no much larger clone is one base off.

CDR1 MGHRA and CDR2 YSYEKL were looked up in the germline V gene. The CDR3 covers 16 residues, taking in both the cysteine and the phenylalanine. The CDR3 DNA has 48 bases and is translated from base 1. The V end gives up 0 bases and the J end 6 bases, leaving 8 bases in the junction not matched to a gene. The cohort was made up of roughly 670 healthy bone marrow donors. All cohort members were sampled while nominally healthy, although unrecorded immune exposures were likely present. Of the roughly 700 cohort members, around 300 had a positive CMV serostatus and about 350 had a negative one, while no CMV serostatus was recorded for the donor. A peripheral blood sample was collected from each donor, and TCR beta sequencing was performed on peripheral blood mononuclear cells. Genomic DNA was extracted from the blood cell samples with the Qiagen DNeasy Blood Extraction Kit.

This TCR was recovered from a human donor in good health. The chain is assembled from TRBV4-1 and TRBJ2-3; 8 central nucleotides agree with TRBD2. Input material: PBMCs. The DNA reads TGCGCCAGCAGCCAAGATGAGGCGGGAGGAGCGGATACGCAGTATTTT. Protein translation: CASSQDEAGGADTQYF.